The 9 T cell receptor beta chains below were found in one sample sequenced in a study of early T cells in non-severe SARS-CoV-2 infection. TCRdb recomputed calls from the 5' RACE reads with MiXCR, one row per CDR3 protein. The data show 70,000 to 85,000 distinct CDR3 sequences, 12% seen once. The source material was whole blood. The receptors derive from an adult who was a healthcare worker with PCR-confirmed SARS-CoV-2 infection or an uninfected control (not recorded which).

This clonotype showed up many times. CDR3: CASSSTGLAGVSEQYF. The CDR3 region has the DNA TGTGCCAGCAGCTCTACGGGACTAGCGGGAGTATCCGAGCAGTACTTC. The rearrangement joins TRBV11-2 to TRBJ2-7; 14 nucleotides match TRBD2. The germline gives CDR1 SGHAT, CDR2 FQNNGV. Trimming took 4 bases from V and 6 from J; bases not matched to a gene: 8. CDR3 size: 16 residues.

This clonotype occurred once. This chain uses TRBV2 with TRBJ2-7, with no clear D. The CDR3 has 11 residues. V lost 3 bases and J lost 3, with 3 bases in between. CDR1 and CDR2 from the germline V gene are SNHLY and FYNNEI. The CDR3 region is CASSEDYEQYF. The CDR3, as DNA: TGTGCCAGCAGTGAGGACTACGAGCAGTACTTC.

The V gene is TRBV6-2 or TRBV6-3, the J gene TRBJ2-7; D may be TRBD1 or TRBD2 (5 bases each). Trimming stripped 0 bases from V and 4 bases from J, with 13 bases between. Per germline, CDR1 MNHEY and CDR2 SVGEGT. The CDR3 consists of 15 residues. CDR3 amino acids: CASSYSSREIYEQYF. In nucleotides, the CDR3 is TGTGCCAGCAGTTACTCGAGCAGGGAGATTTACGAGCAGTACTTC.

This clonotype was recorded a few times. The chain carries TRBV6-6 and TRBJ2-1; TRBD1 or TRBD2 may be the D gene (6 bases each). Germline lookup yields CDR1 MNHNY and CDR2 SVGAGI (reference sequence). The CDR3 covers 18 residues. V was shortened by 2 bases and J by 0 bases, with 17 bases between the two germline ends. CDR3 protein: CASSYGPVGGSSYNEQFF. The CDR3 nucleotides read TGTGCCAGCAGTTACGGTCCAGTGGGGGGCAGCTCCTACAATGAGCAGTTCTTC.

CDR3 in DNA: TGTGCCAGCAGCTTAGGAAAGGTAAACACTGAAGCTTTCTTT. Its protein is CASSLGKVNTEAFF. V gene TRBV11-2 combines with J gene TRBJ1-1, with unresolved D. Germline V gene data show CDR1 as SGHAT and CDR2 as FQNNGV. The CDR3 has 14 residues. V dropped 1 base and J dropped 2 bases, with 8 bases sitting between them. Full variable domain (missing parts from reference TRBV11-2 and TRBJ1-1): EAGVAQSPRYKIIEKRQSVAFWCNPISGHATLYWYQQILGQGPKLLIQFQNNGVVDDSQLPKDRFSAERLKGVDSTLKIQPAKLEDSAVYLCASSLGKVNTEAFFGQGTRLTVV.

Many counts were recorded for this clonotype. CDR3 sequence reads: CASSHRLAGEKETQYF. CDR3 nucleotide sequence: TGTGCCAGCAGCCATCGACTAGCGGGAGAAAAAGAGACCCAGTACTTC. V and J are TRBV7-8 and TRBJ2-5; 12 bases are a match to TRBD2. J gave up 3 bases and V 5 bases, and 7 bases lay outside the gene matches. Germline CDR1 reads SGHVS; CDR2 reads FQNEAQ. CDR3 size: 16 residues. Full variable domain (rest looked up from reference TRBV7-8 and TRBJ2-5): GAGVSQSPRYKVAKRGQDVALRCDPISGHVSLFWYQQALGQGPEFLTYFQNEAQLDKSGLPSDRFFAERPEGSVSTLKIQRTQQEDSAVYLCASSHRLAGEKETQYFGPGTRLLVL.

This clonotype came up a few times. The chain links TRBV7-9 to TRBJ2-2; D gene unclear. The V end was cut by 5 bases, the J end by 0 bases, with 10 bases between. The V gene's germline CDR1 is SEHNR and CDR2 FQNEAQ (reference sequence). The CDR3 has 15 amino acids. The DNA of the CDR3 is TGTGCCAGCAGCCCTGGGCAGGCGAACACCGGGGAGCTGTTTTTT. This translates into CASSPGQANTGELFF.

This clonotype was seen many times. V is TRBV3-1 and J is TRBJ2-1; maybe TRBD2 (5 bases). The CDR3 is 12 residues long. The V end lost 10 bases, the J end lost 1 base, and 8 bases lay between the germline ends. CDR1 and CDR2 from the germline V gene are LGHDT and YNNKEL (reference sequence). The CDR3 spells CATGDSYNEQFF. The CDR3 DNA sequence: TGTGCCACCGGGGATTCCTACAATGAGCAGTTCTTC.

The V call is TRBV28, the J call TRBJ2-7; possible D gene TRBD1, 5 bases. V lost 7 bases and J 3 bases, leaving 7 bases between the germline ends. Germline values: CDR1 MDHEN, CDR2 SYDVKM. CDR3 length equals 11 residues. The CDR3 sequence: CASKTDYEQYF. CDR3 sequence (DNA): TGTGCCAGCAAGACAGACTACGAGCAGTACTTC.